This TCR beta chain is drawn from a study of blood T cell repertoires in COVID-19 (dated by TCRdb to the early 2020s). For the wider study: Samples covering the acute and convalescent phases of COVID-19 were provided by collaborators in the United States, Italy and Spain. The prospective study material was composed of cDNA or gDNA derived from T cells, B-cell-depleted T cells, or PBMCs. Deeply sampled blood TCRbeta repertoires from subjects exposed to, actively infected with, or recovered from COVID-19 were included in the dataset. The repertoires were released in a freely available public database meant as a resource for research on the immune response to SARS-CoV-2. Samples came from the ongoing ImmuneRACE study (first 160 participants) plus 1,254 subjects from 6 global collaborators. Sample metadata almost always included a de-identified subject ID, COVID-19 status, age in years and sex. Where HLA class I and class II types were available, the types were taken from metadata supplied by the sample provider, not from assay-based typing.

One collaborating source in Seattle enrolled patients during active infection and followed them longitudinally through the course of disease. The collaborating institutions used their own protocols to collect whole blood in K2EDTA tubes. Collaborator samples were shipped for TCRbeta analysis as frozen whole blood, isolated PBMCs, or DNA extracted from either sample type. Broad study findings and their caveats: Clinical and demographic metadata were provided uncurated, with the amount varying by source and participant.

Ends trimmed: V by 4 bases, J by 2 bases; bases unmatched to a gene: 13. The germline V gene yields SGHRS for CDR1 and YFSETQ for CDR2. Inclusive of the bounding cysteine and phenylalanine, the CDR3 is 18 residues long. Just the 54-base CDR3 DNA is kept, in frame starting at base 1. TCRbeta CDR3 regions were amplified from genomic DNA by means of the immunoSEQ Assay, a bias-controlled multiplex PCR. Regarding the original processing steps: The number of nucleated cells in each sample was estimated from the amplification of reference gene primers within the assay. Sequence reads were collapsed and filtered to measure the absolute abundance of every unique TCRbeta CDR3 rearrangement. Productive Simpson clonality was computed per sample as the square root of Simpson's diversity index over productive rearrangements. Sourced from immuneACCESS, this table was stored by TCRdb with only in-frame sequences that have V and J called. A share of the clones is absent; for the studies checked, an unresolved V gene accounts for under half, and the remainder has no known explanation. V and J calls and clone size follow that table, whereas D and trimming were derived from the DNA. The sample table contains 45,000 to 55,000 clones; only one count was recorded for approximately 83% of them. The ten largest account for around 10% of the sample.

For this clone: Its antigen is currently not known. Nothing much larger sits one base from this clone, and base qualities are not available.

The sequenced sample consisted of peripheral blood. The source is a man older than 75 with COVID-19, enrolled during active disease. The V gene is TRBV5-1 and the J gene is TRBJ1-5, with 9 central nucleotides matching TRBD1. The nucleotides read TGCGCCAGCAGCCCCGGGACAGGGACGTCTTGGGGCAATCAGCCCCAGCATTTT. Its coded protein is CASSPGTGTSWGNQPQHF.